The 18 T cell receptor beta chains given below trace back to one sample, sequenced in a study of blood T cell repertoires in COVID-19. Sequencing used immunoSEQ multiplex PCR; TCRdb keeps in-frame clones, though not all of them. The sample has roughly 250,000 clones, around 81% seen once. Specimen: peripheral blood. All receptors come from a person between 65 and 79 years old with COVID-19, enrolled during active disease.

The chain combines TRBV3-1 (or the pseudogene TRBV3-2) with TRBJ1-2; tentative D call: TRBD1 (5 bases). Trimming left V 2 bases short and J 3 bases short, with 10 bases between. The CDR3 is made up of 14 amino acids. Germline V CDR1 and CDR2: LGHDT, YNNKEL (reference sequence). The CDR3 protein is CASSQFGGDYGYTF. The DNA of the CDR3 is TGTGCCAGCAGCCAATTTGGGGGGGACTATGGCTACACCTTC.

The chain recombines TRBV2 with TRBJ1-2; no firm D call. This CDR3 comprises 12 residues. CDR1 SNHLY and CDR2 FYNNEI come from the germline V gene. V shed 4 bases and J shed 9 bases, with 12 bases lying between them. CDR3 DNA sequence: TGTGCCAGCAGTGTTTTAGACATCAGCTACACCTTC. Protein sequence: CASSVLDISYTF.

CDR3 in amino acids: CASSLIFRDRGIHEQYF. The DNA for the CDR3 is TGTGCCAGCAGTTTAATTTTCCGGGACAGGGGTATACACGAGCAGTACTTC. The J gene is TRBJ2-7, the V gene TRBV27, with 10 bases lining up with TRBD1. CDR1 is MNHEY, CDR2 SMNVEV, per germline (reference sequence). The CDR3 consists of 17 residues. V gave up 2 bases and J gave up 5 bases; unmatched junction bases: 12.

This clone was seen more than once but under ten times. V is TRBV7-9 and J is TRBJ1-6, with D perhaps TRBD1 (5 bases). There are 13 residues in the CDR3. Trimming shortened V by 9 bases and J by 11 bases, and 17 bases separated the two germline ends. The V gene's germline CDR1 is SEHNR and CDR2 FQNEAQ (reference sequence). The DNA of the CDR3 is TGTGCCAGTGGGGCTGGGGGGAACCCACCCCTCCACTTT. It is translated as CASGAGGNPPLHF.

A single count supports this clone. The CDR3 here is CASSQDSSGQGREQFF. CDR3 bases: TGTGCCAGCAGCCAAGACTCCTCTGGACAGGGACGTGAGCAGTTCTTC. J is TRBJ2-1 and V is TRBV3-1 (or the pseudogene TRBV3-2); 8 positions agree with TRBD1. The CDR3 contains 16 residues. Germline CDR1 is LGHDT and CDR2 is YNNKEL (reference sequence). The trim removed 0 bases at V and 9 bases at J, leaving 10 bases unmatched.

The gene calls are TRBV18 and TRBJ2-5; TRBD1 matches 7 bases. With 4 bases clipped from V and 1 base from J, the junction kept 3 bases outside the gene matches. Per the germline V gene, CDR1 is KGHSH and CDR2 is LQKENI. The CDR3 is made up of 14 amino acids. CDR3 residues: CASSQGQAQETQYF. CDR3 nucleotides: TGTGCCAGCTCACAAGGACAGGCCCAAGAGACCCAGTACTTC.

This chain links TRBV5-5 with TRBJ1-2; D ambiguous. Trimming removed 0 bases at V and 2 bases at J, with 11 bases between. CDR1 is SGHKS and CDR2 is YYEKEE in the germline V gene (reference sequence). The CDR3 has 15 amino acids. DNA of the CDR3: TGTGCCAGCAGCTTGGCAATTGTACAGAACTATGGCTACACCTTC. The encoded protein is CASSLAIVQNYGYTF.

As for this clone: The same CDR3 is also encoded by other DNA sequences in this sample. J is TRBJ1-5 and V is TRBV9, with D possibly TRBD1 on 5 matching bases. Germline V gene data show CDR1 as SGDLS and CDR2 as YYNGEE. V was shortened by 3 bases and J by 1 base, with 8 bases between the two germline ends. This CDR3 is built from 14 residues. CDR3 in amino acids: CASSGGGSNQPQHF. In nucleotides, the CDR3 is TGTGCCAGCAGCGGCGGGGGGAGCAATCAGCCCCAGCATTTT.

The chain employs TRBV5-1 and TRBJ2-2; 8 nucleotides match TRBD2. J gave up 2 bases and V 6 bases, and 6 bases lay outside the gene matches. Germline values: CDR1 SGHRS, CDR2 YFSETQ. This CDR3 contains 15 residues. CDR3 residues: CASITGGENTGELFF. The CDR3 DNA sequence: TGCGCCAGCATAACCGGGGGGGAAAACACCGGGGAGCTGTTTTTT.

This chain uses TRBV7-3 with TRBJ1-1, with D perhaps TRBD1 (5 bases). Germline V gene lookup returns CDR1 SGHTA and CDR2 FQGTGA. Trimming shortened V by 1 base and J by 4 bases, and 13 bases separated the two germline ends. The CDR3 sequence is 15 residues long. CDR3 nucleotide sequence: TGTGCCAGCAGCTTAAACGCAGGGTCGGGCACTGAAGCTTTCTTT. Its translation is CASSLNAGSGTEAFF. The full variable domain, with the rest looked up from reference TRBV7-3 and TRBJ1-1, is GAGVSQTPSNKVTEKGKYVELRCDPISGHTALYWYRQSLGQGPEFLIYFQGTGAADDSGLPNDRFFAVRPEGSVSTLKIQRTERGDSAVYLCASSLNAGSGTEAFFGQGTRLTVV.

V is TRBV10-3 and J is TRBJ2-7; 7 bases align to TRBD2. The CDR3 spans 15 residues. J was trimmed by 3 bases and V by 10 bases; bases with no gene match: 15. In germline, CDR1 is ENHRY, CDR2 SYGVKD. CDR3 coding DNA: TGTGCCACGTCGCAATCGGGGGGACTCATCTACGAGCAGTACTTC. Its translation is CATSQSGGLIYEQYF.

The chain recombines TRBV6-5 with TRBJ2-2; maybe TRBD1 (6 bases). V was cut by 4 bases and J by 2 bases, with 11 bases left in between. This CDR3 region has 15 residues. CDR1 and CDR2 (germline): MNHEY, SVGAGI. This CDR3 is CASSSRGQNTGELFF. CDR3 in DNA: TGTGCCAGCAGTTCCCGGGGACAAAACACCGGGGAGCTGTTTTTT.

This clone was seen more than once but under ten times. The chain uses TRBV19 and TRBJ1-3, with 10 nucleotides matching TRBD1. The trim removed 2 bases at V and 0 bases at J, leaving 7 bases unmatched. Germline-derived CDR1 and CDR2 are LNHDA and SQIVND (reference sequence). This CDR3 is 18 amino acids long. The CDR3 DNA reads as TGTGCCAGTAGTATAAAGGGACAGGGGACAATCTCTGGAAACACCATATATTTT. Amino acid sequence: CASSIKGQGTISGNTIYF.

The V gene is TRBV25-1, the J gene TRBJ2-5; weak D call: TRBD1 (5 bases). Germline CDR1 reads MGHDK; CDR2 reads SYGVNS. The CDR3 consists of 14 residues. V was trimmed by 2 bases and J by 2 bases, leaving 9 bases between them. CDR3 region: CASSEPRVQETQYF. The CDR3 DNA is TGTGCCAGCAGTGAACCCAGGGTACAAGAGACCCAGTACTTC.

The V gene is TRBV9, the J gene TRBJ2-2; D may be TRBD1 (5 bases). Trimming removed 3 bases from V and 0 bases from J, with 12 bases in between. This CDR3 is built from 16 residues. Germline loops: CDR1 SGDLS, CDR2 YYNGEE. The CDR3, as DNA: TGTGCCAGCAGCGCAAACAGGAAAACGAACACCGGGGAGCTGTTTTTT. This codes for CASSANRKTNTGELFF. Full variable domain (remainder filled in from reference TRBV9 and TRBJ2-2): DSGVTQTPKHLITATGQRVTLRCSPRSGDLSVYWYQQSLDQGLQFLIQYYNGEERAKGNILERFSAQQFPDLHSELNLSSLELGDSALYFCASSANRKTNTGELFFGEGSRLTVL.

The chain uses TRBV11-1 and TRBJ2-7, with D possibly TRBD1 on 5 matching bases. Looked up from germline, CDR1 is SGHAT and CDR2 is FQDESV (reference sequence). There are 14 residues in the CDR3. V lost 6 bases to trimming and J lost 0 bases, with 12 bases between them. In nucleotides, the CDR3 is TGTGCCAGCAGTCGTACAGGTAGCTCCTACGAGCAGTACTTC. This gives the protein CASSRTGSSYEQYF.

V usage is TRBV28 and J usage is TRBJ1-3, with 7 bases fitting TRBD1. The trim removed 7 bases at V and 4 bases at J, leaving 4 bases unmatched. Per the germline V gene, CDR1 is MDHEN and CDR2 is SYDVKM. This CDR3 comprises 13 residues. This CDR3 is CASKRQGGNTIYF. In DNA, the CDR3 is TGTGCCAGCAAACGACAGGGCGGAAACACCATATATTTT.

This chain uses TRBV6-5 with TRBJ1-5; TRBD1 agrees at 9 bases. CDR3 length: 14 amino acids. V shed 6 bases, J shed 5 bases, and the junction held 5 bases outside the gene matches. CDR1 is MNHEY, CDR2 SVGAGI, per germline. CDR3 residues: CASRPGQGHQPQHF. CDR3 in DNA: TGTGCCAGCAGGCCGGGACAGGGCCATCAGCCCCAGCATTTT.